A selection of T cell receptor beta chains follows, all from one sample in a study of T cell repertoires in cytomegalovirus infection. The antigens for these receptors are not known. TCRdb independently ran MiXCR on the reads; one entry per CDR3 protein. Of some 800,000 distinct CDR3 sequences detected, over 25% appear once; the ten largest clones hold roughly 12%. The specimen comprised cultured CD8+ T cells from PBMCs, sampled from culture after CMV antigen stimulation. The receptors were gathered from a human donor in good health (CMV status not recorded). Some clones in this sample may be carry-over from other donors' samples. The CDR3 runs from the conserved cysteine through the conserved F or W. Each record gives: J gene, V gene, CDR3 protein.

TRBJ1-6	TRBV19	CASSIYLAGVSPLHF
TRBJ1-4	TRBV2	CASRVTGPSNEKLFF
TRBJ2-7	TRBV7-9	CASSLPLGAQGYEQYF
TRBJ1-2	TRBV6-1	CASSVSTGLVYGYTF
TRBJ2-1	TRBV27	CASSADYGLFDEQFF
TRBJ1-2	TRBV3-1	CASSQGTGGSYGYTF
TRBJ1-4	TRBV12-3/TRBV12-4	CASSHSSEKLFF
TRBJ2-1	TRBV19	CASSLTEVVNEQFF
TRBJ2-1	TRBV27	CASSSIHTGGIMDEQFF
TRBJ2-7	TRBV2	CASSGVLGEQYF
TRBJ2-7	TRBV14	CASSQGAFTYEQYF
TRBJ1-1	TRBV5-4	CASSLYGGGDTEAFF
TRBJ2-3	TRBV6-5	CASSLTGKDTQYF
TRBJ2-1	TRBV12-3/TRBV12-4	CASSSRREYNEQFF
TRBJ1-1	TRBV4-1	CASSQGWGGTEAFF
TRBJ2-7	TRBV5-1	CASSFRDRVYEQYF
TRBJ1-1	TRBV6-1	CASGPTGNTEAFF
TRBJ1-2	TRBV7-9	CASSLGAGQMDEGYTF
TRBJ2-1	TRBV20-1	CSATKNWGNEQFF
TRBJ2-3	TRBV7-3	CASPYYVGDFTDTQYF
TRBJ2-1	TRBV27	CASSLGPHDEQFF
TRBJ1-2	TRBV25-1	CASSGKYKGANGYTF
TRBJ1-1	TRBV6-2/TRBV6-3	CASSYGQAEAFF
TRBJ1-1	TRBV4-1	CASSHRDSGRGEAFF
TRBJ1-4	TRBV7-2	CASSLEANLLAEKLFF
TRBJ2-5	TRBV20-1	CSAEGAAQETQYF